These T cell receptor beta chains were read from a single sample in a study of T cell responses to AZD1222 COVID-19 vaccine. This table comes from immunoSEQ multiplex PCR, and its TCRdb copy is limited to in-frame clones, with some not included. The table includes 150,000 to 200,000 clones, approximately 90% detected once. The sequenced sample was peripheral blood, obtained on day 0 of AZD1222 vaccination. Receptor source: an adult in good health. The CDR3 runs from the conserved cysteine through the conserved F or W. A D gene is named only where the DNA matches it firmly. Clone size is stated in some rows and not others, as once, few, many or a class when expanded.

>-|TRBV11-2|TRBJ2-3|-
TGTGCCAGCAGCTTACCGGGAAGGGATACGCAGTATTTT
CASSLPGRDTQYF
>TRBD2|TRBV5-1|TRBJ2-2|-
TGCGCCAGCTTACGGACTAGCGGGACCGGGGAGCTGTTTTTT
CASLRTSGTGELFF
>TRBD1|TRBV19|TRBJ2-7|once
TGTGCCAGTAGTACCACCCACGGGGACAGGGCAACTCCCTACGAGCAGTACTTC
CASSTTHGDRATPYEQYF
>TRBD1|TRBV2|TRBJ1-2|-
TGTGCCAGCAGTGAAAGACAGGGATATGGCTACACCTTC
CASSERQGYGYTF
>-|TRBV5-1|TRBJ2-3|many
TGCGCCAGCAGCGGGGAAACTAGGCTAGATACGCAGTATTTT
CASSGETRLDTQYF
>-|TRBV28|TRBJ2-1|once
TGTGCCAGCAGCGGGGCGTGGGGCGGGAATGAGCAGTTCTTC
CASSGAWGGNEQFF
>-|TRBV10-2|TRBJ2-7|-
TGCGCCAGCACCCTGAGCTCCTACGAGCAGTACTTC
CASTLSSYEQYF
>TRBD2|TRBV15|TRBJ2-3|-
TGTGCCACCAGCAGAGGGATAGCGGGGGATCAAGATACGCAGTATTTT
CATSRGIAGDQDTQYF
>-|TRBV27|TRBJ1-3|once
TGTGCCAGCAGTTTAGATGGTCCGGAGCCTGGAAACACCATATATTTT
CASSLDGPEPGNTIYF
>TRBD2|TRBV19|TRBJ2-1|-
TGTGCCAGTAGCCCCAGACTAGCGGGAGGCCAGTACAATGAGCAGTTCTTC
CASSPRLAGGQYNEQFF
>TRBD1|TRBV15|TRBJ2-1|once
TGTGCCACCAGCAGACAGACAGGGGGCACTAATGAGCAGTTCTTC
CATSRQTGGTNEQFF
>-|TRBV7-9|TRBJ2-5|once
TGTGCCAGCAGCAACCAGGACCAGAAACCGAAGGAGACCCAGTACTTC
CASSNQDQKPKETQYF
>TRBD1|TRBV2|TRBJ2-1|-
TGTGCCAGCAGCGGCGGCAGGGGGCTCAAATGGGGGAATGAGCAGTTCTTC
CASSGGRGLKWGNEQFF
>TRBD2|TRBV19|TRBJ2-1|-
TGTGCCAGTAGTCACAGCGGGGGTTCCTACAATGAGCAGTTCTTC
CASSHSGGSYNEQFF
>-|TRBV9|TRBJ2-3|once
TGTGCCAGCAGCGTAGCTTTAGCGGACACAGATACGCAGTATTTT
CASSVALADTDTQYF
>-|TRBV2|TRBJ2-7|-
TGTGCCAGCAGCGACAACTACGAGCAGTACTTC
CASSDNYEQYF
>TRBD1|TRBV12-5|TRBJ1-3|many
TGTGCTAGTGGTCGCAGGGGACAGGGGCCCAACTCTGGAAACACCATATATTTT
CASGRRGQGPNSGNTIYF
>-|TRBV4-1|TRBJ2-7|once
TGCGCCAGCAGCCCCTATTTAGGGGAAATCTACGAGCAGTACTTC
CASSPYLGEIYEQYF
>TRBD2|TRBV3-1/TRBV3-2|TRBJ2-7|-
TGTGCCAGCAGCAAATTAGCGGGACGAACCTACGAGCAGTACTTC
CASSKLAGRTYEQYF
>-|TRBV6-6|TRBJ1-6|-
TGTGCCAGCAGTGCTGACAGGATGAATTCACCCCTCCACTTT
CASSADRMNSPLHF
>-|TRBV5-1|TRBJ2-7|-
TGCGCCAGCAGCTTGGAGATACGGTCCCTGGTAGAGCAGTACTTC
CASSLEIRSLVEQYF
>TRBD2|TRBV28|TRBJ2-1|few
TGTGCCAGCAGTTCACCCCTCCGGCGGGGGAGCTCCTACAATGAGCAGTTCTTC
CASSSPLRRGSSYNEQFF
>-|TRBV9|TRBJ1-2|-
TGTGCCAGCAGTTTCGGGCCGTCGGGGAACTATGGCTACACCTTC
CASSFGPSGNYGYTF
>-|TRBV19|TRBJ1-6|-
TGTGCCAGTAGTAGCCAGCCAGGGAATTCACCCCTCCACTTT
CASSSQPGNSPLHF
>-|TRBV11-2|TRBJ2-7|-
TGTGCCAGCAGCTTAGATTTCGGTTATACCTACGAGCAGTACTTC
CASSLDFGYTYEQYF
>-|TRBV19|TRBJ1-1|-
TGTGCCAGTAGTATAGTAGGGGGGCGCGGCACTGAAGCTTTCTTT
CASSIVGGRGTEAFF
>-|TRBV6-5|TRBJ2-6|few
TGTGCCAGCAGTTACGATTGGGGGGCCAACGTCCTGACTTTC
CASSYDWGANVLTF
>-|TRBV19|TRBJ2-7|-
TGTGCCAGTAGTATAGCGACTTATTCCTACGAGCAGTACTTC
CASSIATYSYEQYF
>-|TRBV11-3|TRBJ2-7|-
TGTGCCAGCAGCTTAGCTGGGCTAGAGGAGCAGTACTTC
CASSLAGLEEQYF
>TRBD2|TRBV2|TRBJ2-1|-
TGTGCCAGCAGTGAAGATGGGCTTGGCGGGGGGGCTCATATTGAGCAGTTCTTC
CASSEDGLGGGAHIEQFF
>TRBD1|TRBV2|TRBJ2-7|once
TGTGCCAGCCGGGACAGTTCCTACGAGCAGTACTTC
CASRDSSYEQYF
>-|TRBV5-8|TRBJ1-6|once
TGTGCCAGCAGCTTCGGGAGTAATACGAATTCACCCCTCCACTTT
CASSFGSNTNSPLHF
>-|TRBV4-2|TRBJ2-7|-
TGTGCCAGCAGCCAAGAGGCCCAGGTGAGCTCCTACGAGCAGTACTTC
CASSQEAQVSSYEQYF
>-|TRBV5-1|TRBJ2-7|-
TGCGCCAGCAGCCTAGGAGTCTCCTACGAGCAGTACTTC
CASSLGVSYEQYF
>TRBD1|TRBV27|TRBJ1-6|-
TGTGCCAGCAGTTTTGGGGACAGCTTGTTACCCCTCCACTTT
CASSFGDSLLPLHF
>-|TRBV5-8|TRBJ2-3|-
TGTGCCAGCATCGCAGCCAGCACAGATACGCAGTATTTT
CASIAASTDTQYF
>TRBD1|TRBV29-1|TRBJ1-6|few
TGCAGCGCATCGGACAGGGGGGGAAATTCACCCCTCCACTTT
CSASDRGGNSPLHF
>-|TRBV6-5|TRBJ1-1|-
TGTGCCAGCAGTTACACCTCCCCGCAGGGTGAAGCTTTCTTT
CASSYTSPQGEAFF
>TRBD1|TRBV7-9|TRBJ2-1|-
TGTGCCAGCCGTGGAGGACAGGACAACAATGAGCAGTTCTTC
CASRGGQDNNEQFF
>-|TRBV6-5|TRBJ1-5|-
TGTGCCAGCAGAAGCAATCAGCCCCAGCATTTT
CASRSNQPQHF
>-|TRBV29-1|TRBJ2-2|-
TGCAGCGTACGATATGGGAATACGAACACCGGGGAGCTGTTTTTT
CSVRYGNTNTGELFF
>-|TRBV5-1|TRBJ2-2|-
TGCGCCAGCAGCTCCCGGGGGGCTAACACCGGGGAGCTGTTTTTT
CASSSRGANTGELFF
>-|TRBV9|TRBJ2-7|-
TGTGCCAGCAGCTCACGCCCCCACACGTACGAGCAGTACTTC
CASSSRPHTYEQYF
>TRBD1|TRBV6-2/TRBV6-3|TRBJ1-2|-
TGTGCCAGCAGTTACTCGAACCGACAGGGGAATGGCTACACCTTC
CASSYSNRQGNGYTF
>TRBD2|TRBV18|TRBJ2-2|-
TGTGCCAGCTCACCATACCTGGCGGGGGCGAACACCGGGGAGCTGTTTTTT
CASSPYLAGANTGELFF
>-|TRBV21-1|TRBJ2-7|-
TGTGCCAGCCCTAGGGGACAGGACCACTCCTACGAGCAGTACTTC
CASPRGQDHSYEQYF